These 8 T cell receptor beta chains were all obtained from the same sample, sequenced in a study of shared clonotypes between healthy human individuals. TCRdb's copy holds only in-frame clones and misses some; the assay was immunoSEQ multiplex PCR. The sample holds around 2.5 million clones, 80% to 95% seen once. The sequencing sample was made of naive CD4+ T cells from PBMCs. Regarding subset: CD45RA+ positively selected. These receptors came from a man between 18 and 29 years old in good health. Some clones in this sample may be carry-over from other donors' samples.

The sample holds one count of this clone. The V and J genes are TRBV5-4 and TRBJ2-7; D not certain. Trimming pared 0 bases from V and 6 bases from J, leaving 16 bases between. Germline CDR1 and CDR2: SGHNT and YYREEE (reference sequence). This CDR3 is built from 15 residues. CDR3 DNA sequence: TGTGCCAGCAGCTTGGACAGTAGGTCTATTGGCGAGCAGTACTTC. This sequence encodes CASSLDSRSIGEQYF. The full variable domain, its missing parts supplied by reference TRBV5-4 and TRBJ2-7, is ETGVTQSPTHLIKTRGQQVTLRCSSQSGHNTVSWYQQALGQGPQFIFQYYREEENGRGNFPPRFSGLQFPNYSSELNVNALELDDSALYLCASSLDSRSIGEQYFGPGTRLTVT.

V gene TRBV7-9 combines with J gene TRBJ2-7; D is unresolved. The CDR3 runs 18 residues. Per the germline V gene, CDR1 is SEHNR and CDR2 is FQNEAQ (reference sequence). Trimming took off 2 bases at V and 3 bases at J, with 23 bases between the two ends. Here the CDR3 reads CASSLPPLEKGRSYEQYF. In nucleotides, the CDR3 is TGTGCCAGCAGCTTACCTCCCTTAGAGAAGGGAAGGAGCTACGAGCAGTACTTC. The whole variable domain, remainder taken from reference TRBV7-9 and TRBJ2-7, is DTGVSQNPRHKITKRGQNVTFRCDPISEHNRLYWYRQTLGQGPEFLTYFQNEAQLEKSRLLSDRFSAERPKGSFSTLEIQRTEQGDSAMYLCASSLPPLEKGRSYEQYFGPGTRLTVT.

The chain combines TRBV25-1 with TRBJ2-7; D uncertain. Per the germline V gene, CDR1 is MGHDK and CDR2 is SYGVNS. The CDR3 length is 14 residues. V was pared by 5 bases and J by 4 bases, with 15 bases between. As DNA, the CDR3 is TGTGCCAGCAGTTCGCGGACGGGCCCTTACGAGCAGTACTTC. Translation: CASSSRTGPYEQYF.

The chain links TRBV23-1 to TRBJ2-1, with D unclear. TRBV23-1 is noted as an ORF with a role that remains uncertain. V was trimmed by 0 bases and J by 0 bases, leaving 18 bases between them. There are 19 residues in the CDR3. In DNA, the CDR3 is TGCGCCAGCAGTCAATCGTTCCGACTTGGTAAGGGCTCCTACAATGAGCAGTTCTTC. This sequence encodes CASSQSFRLGKGSYNEQFF.

The chain recombines TRBV11-3 with TRBJ2-1; 10 nucleotides match TRBD2. The CDR3 consists of 17 residues. J gave up 4 bases and V 1 base, and 7 bases lay outside the gene matches. Germline CDR1 is SGHNT and CDR2 is YENEEA. DNA for the CDR3: TGTGCCAGCAGCTTAGGGGCTAGCGGGAGTTATTACAATGAGCAGTTCTTC. Protein product: CASSLGASGSYYNEQFF.

On this clone itself: The identical CDR3 is also encoded by other nucleotide sequences in the sample. The J gene is TRBJ2-7, the V gene TRBV5-1; D is unresolved. This CDR3 is 12 amino acids long. V was cut by 5 bases and J by 1 base, with 7 bases left in between. The germline CDR1 and CDR2 sequences are SGHRS and YFSETQ. CDR3 sequence: CASSSDSYEQYF. The CDR3 nucleotides read TGCGCCAGCAGTTCAGATTCCTACGAGCAGTACTTC.

Here the CDR3 reads CSVRPGTGAETQYF. The CDR3 coding sequence is TGCAGCGTTAGACCCGGGACAGGGGCTGAGACCCAGTACTTC. The rearrangement uses TRBV29-1 and TRBJ2-5; 10 positions agree with TRBD1. Unmatched junction bases numbered 8, after V lost 5 bases and J lost 5 bases. The CDR3 length is 14 residues. The germline gives CDR1 SQVTM, CDR2 ANQGSEA.

The V and J genes are TRBV28 and TRBJ2-7; tentatively, D is TRBD1 or TRBD2 (6 bases each). From germline, CDR1 is MDHEN and CDR2 SYDVKM. Trimming removed 6 bases at V and 6 bases at J, with 15 bases between. The CDR3 runs 13 residues. CDR3 residues: CASREGGRSEQYF. The DNA of the CDR3 is TGTGCCAGCAGGGAAGGGGGGAGAAGCGAGCAGTACTTC.